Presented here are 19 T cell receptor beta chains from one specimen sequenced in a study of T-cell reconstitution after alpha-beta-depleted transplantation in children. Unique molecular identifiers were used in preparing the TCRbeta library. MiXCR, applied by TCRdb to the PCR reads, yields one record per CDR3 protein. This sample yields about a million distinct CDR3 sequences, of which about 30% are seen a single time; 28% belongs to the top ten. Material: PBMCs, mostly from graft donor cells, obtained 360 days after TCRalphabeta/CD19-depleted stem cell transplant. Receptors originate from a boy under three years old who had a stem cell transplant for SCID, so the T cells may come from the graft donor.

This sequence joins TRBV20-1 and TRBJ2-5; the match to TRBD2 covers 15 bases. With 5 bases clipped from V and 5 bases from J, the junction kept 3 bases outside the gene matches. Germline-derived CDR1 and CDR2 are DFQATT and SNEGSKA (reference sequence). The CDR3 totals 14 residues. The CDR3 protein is CSARTSGGAETQYF. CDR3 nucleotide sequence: TGCAGTGCTCGGACTAGCGGGGGGGCGGAGACCCAGTACTTC.

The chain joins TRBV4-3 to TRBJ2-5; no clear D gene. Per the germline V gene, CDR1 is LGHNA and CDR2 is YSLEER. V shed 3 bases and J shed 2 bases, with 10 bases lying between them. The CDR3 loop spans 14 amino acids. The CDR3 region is CASSHAQRQETQYF. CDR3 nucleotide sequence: TGCGCCAGCAGCCATGCTCAGCGTCAAGAGACCCAGTACTTC.

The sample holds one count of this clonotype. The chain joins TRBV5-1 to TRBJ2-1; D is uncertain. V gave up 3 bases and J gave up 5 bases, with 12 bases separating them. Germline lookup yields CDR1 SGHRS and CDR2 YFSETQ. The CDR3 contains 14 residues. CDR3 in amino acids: CASSSLARHNEQFF. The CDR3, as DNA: TGCGCCAGCAGCTCCCTCGCGCGGCACAATGAGCAGTTCTTC.

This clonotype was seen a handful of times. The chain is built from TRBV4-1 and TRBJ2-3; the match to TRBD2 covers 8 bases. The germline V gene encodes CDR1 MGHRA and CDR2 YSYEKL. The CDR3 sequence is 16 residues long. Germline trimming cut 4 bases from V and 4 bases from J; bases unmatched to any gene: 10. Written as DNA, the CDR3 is TGCGCCAGCAGCCCCCTCGGCGGGGGGTCGGCAGATACGCAGTATTTT. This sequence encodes CASSPLGGGSADTQYF.

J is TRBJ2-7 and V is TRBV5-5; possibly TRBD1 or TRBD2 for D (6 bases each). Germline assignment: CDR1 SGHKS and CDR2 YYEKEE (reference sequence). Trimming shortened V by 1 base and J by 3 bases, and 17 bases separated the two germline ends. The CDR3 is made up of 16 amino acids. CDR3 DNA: TGTGCCAGCAGCTTGTTGGGGGGCCTAAAAATCTACGAGCAGTACTTC. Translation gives CASSLLGGLKIYEQYF.

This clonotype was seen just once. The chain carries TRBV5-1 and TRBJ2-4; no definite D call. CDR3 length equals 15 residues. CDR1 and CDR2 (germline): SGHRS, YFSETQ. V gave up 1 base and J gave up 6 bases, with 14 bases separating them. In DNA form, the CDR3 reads TGCGCCAGCAGCTTGACGTCCGGTCCCCTAAACATTCAGTACTTC. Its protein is CASSLTSGPLNIQYF.

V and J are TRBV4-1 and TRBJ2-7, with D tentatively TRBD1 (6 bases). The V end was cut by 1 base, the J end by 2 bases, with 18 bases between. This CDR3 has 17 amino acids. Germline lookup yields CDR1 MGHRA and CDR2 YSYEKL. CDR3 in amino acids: CASSQVTGPPVTYEQYF. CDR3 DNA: TGCGCCAGCAGCCAAGTCACAGGGCCCCCTGTGACCTACGAGCAGTACTTC.

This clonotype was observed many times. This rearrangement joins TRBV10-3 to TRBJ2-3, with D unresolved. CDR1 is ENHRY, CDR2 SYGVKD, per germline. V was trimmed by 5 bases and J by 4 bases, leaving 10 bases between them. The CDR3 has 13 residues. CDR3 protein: CAISFGPSDTQYF. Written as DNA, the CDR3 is TGTGCCATCAGTTTCGGGCCCTCAGATACGCAGTATTTT.

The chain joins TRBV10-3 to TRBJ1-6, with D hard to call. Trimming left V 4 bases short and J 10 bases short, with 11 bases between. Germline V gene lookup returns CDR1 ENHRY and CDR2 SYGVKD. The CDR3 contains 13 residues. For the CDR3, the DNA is TGTGCCATCAGTGGAGAGGTTCTCTCACCCCTCCACTTT. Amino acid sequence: CAISGEVLSPLHF.

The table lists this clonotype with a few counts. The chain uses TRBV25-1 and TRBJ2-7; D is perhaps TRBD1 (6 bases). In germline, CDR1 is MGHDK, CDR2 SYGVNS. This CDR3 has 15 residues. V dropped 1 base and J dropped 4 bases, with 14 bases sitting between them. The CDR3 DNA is TGTGCCAGCAGTGAATGGCAGGGGAAAGTGTACGAGCAGTACTTC. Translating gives CASSEWQGKVYEQYF.

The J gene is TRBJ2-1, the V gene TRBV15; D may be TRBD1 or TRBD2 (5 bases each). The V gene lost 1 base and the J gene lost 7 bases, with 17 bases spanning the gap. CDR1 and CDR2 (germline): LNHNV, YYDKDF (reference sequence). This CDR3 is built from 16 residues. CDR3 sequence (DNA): TGTGCCACCAGCAGAGGGGTAGAGGGGCTATGGAATGAGCAGTTCTTC. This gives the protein CATSRGVEGLWNEQFF.

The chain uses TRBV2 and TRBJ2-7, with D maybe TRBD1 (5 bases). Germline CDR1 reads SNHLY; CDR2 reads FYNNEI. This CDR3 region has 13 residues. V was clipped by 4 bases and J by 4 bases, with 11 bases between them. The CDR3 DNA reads TGTGCCAGCAGTGTGGTCAGGGATTACGAGCAGTACTTC. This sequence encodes CASSVVRDYEQYF.

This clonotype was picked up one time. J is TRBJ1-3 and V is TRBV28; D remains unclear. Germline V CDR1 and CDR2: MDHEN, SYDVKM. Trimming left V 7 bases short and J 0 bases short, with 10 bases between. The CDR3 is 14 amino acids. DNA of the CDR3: TGTGCCAGCATGACGCGCCACTCTGGAAACACCATATATTTT. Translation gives CASMTRHSGNTIYF.

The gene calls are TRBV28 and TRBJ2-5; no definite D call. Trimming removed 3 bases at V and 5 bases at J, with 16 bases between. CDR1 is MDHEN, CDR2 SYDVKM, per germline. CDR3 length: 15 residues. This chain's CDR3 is CASSFVASRHETQYF. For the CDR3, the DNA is TGTGCCAGCAGTTTTGTGGCCTCAAGGCACGAGACCCAGTACTTC.

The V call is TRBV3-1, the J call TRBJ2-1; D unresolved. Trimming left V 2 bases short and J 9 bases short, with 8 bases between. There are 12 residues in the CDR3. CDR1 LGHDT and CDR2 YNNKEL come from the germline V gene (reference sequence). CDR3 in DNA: TGTGCCAGCAGCCAACTTCCGACTGAGCAGTTCTTC. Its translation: CASSQLPTEQFF.

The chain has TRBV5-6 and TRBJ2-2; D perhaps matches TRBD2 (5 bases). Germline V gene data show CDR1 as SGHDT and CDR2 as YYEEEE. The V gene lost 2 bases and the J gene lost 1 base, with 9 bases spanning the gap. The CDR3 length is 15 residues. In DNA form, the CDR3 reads TGTGCCAGCAGCTTTATTGGAGGGAACACCGGGGAGCTGTTTTTT. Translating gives CASSFIGGNTGELFF.

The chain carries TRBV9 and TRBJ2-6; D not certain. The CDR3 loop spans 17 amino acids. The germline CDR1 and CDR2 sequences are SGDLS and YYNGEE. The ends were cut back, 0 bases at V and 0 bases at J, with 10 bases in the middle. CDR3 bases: TGTGCCAGCAGCGTAGCGAGCCTCCTCTCTGGGGCCAACGTCCTGACTTTC. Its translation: CASSVASLLSGANVLTF.

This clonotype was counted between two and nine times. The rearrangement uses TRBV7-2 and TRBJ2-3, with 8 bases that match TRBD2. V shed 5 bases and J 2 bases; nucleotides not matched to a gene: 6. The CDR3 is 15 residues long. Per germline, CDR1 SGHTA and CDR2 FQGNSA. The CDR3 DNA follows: TGTGCCAGCAGCGCCCAGCGGGGGTACACAGATACGCAGTATTTT. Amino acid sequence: CASSAQRGYTDTQYF.

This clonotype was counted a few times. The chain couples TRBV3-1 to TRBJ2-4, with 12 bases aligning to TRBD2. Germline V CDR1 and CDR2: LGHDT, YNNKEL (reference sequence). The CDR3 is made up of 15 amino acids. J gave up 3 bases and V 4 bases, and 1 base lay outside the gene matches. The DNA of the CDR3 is TGTGCCAGCAGCCGGACTAGCGGGGTCAAAAACATTCAGTACTTC. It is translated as CASSRTSGVKNIQYF.